Sequencing of this T cell receptor (beta chain) was carried out in a study of cytomegalovirus exposure and HLA in healthy donors (dated 2017 in TCRdb). General notes on the study: An earlier analysis of some 600 of the donors reported 276 Gb of sequence data and 90 million to 120 million unique TCR beta sequences obtained from 150 million to 200 million T cells. Roughly 290 gigabases of sequencing data and roughly 80 million unique TCR sequences made up an early release that covered roughly 670 HLA-typed donors. The study aimed to test whether cataloging public T cell receptors could reveal signatures of past pathogen exposure. Donor age, sex, ethnicity and CMV serostatus were compiled together with the repertoire data. The genetic ancestry cluster associated with self-reported Caucasian donors included 81% of the 350 to 500 genotyped donors. To predict cytomegalovirus infection status, the study brought together high-throughput TCR immunosequencing, statistical association of individual TCRs with disease status, and machine learning. Typing coverage varied by locus: roughly 620-640 donors for A, B, C, DRB1 and DQB1; approximately 520 for DQA1; over 600 for DPA1; roughly 470 for DPB1. Along with the roughly 700-subject first cohort, a separate validation cohort of 120 different subjects was used. An earlier analysis of approximately 580 of the donors used high-throughput TCR beta sequencing to judge whether each TCR beta V gene segment behaved as functional or pseudogenic. All discovery cohort repertoires had been generated using a single sequencing platform. Among around 400 genotyped donors of the cohort, an average of roughly 230,000 unique TCR beta nucleotide sequences was sequenced per donor, of which about 19% were non-productive. The T cell repertoires of roughly 660 subjects were profiled by immunosequencing and related to cytomegalovirus serostatus. A later analysis re-analyzed previously published TCR beta repertoires from 666 donors and added high-resolution HLA genotyping to study TCR occurrence patterns. In a later genetic analysis, genome-wide SNP genotypes for about 65% of the roughly 670 donors were used, and that subset was treated as a discovery cohort. Class I and class II HLA loci were covered by the typing at four-digit resolution. Because of strong linkage in the cohort, five DR-DQ haplotypes were treated as single units for association and clustering. Rather than drawing on any new phenotypic data, the later analysis identified candidate immune exposures from TCR beta sequences and the way those sequences occurred across donors.

This clone occurred a few times. Its antigen is not yet known. No quality values exist for individual bases; no much larger clone is one base distant. The cohort comprised around 700 healthy bone marrow donors. Cohort members were all nominally healthy when sampled, although unrecorded immune exposures were likely present. The donor tested CMV seropositive, placing the donor among the 250 to 300 seropositive members of the cohort. A peripheral blood sample was collected from each donor, and TCR beta sequencing was performed on peripheral blood mononuclear cells. The Qiagen DNeasy Blood Extraction Kit was used to extract genomic DNA from the blood cell samples. Library creation used the immunoSEQ multiplex PCR assay. For the multiplex PCR, a mixture combining 60 forward primers for TCR Vbeta segments and 13 reverse primers for TCR Jbeta segments was used. Amplification of the CDR3 region of rearranged TCR beta genes was performed with a multiplex PCR assay on genomic DNA. On the Illumina HiSeq System, the amplified TCR beta libraries were sequenced as 87-base-pair reads. The source study handled its data this way. A later analysis tallied 80 million to 95 million unique TCR beta chains across the 666 repertoires, and around 12 million of those chains were shared by two or more donors. To remove PCR and sequencing errors, raw reads were error-corrected and collapsed into unique sequences using a nearest-neighbor algorithm that merged closely related sequences. Alignment of CDR3 sequences to IMGT reference sequences was used to assign V, D and J gene segments. For a sequence to be retained, at least a six-nucleotide match to both a V gene segment and a J gene segment was required. Rearrangements were called productive when the CDR3 lacked stop codons and stayed in frame with V and J; all others were non-productive. CDR3 was defined according to IMGT convention as the region running from the second conserved V-encoded cysteine to the conserved J-encoded phenylalanine. The earlier analysis of 587 of the donors excluded sequences that lacked an unambiguous match to a single V gene segment. An earlier analysis of a few hundred of the donors classified V segments as functional when productive rearrangements were above 56.7% and as segregating when the standard deviation between donors was above 5%. A statistical classification framework was built to diagnose cytomegalovirus status from the catalog of TCR beta chain sequences. In a later analysis, TCR nucleotide sequences were compared against IMGT/GENE-DB human TR gene sequences so that V and J genes could be assigned. Using the TCRdist pipeline, a later analysis assigned CDR3 sequences along with most-parsimonious VDJ recombination scenarios. A later analysis defined each TCR beta chain by its CDR3 amino acid sequence plus V-gene family, and excluded reads lacking a unique V-gene family. As a way to deal with suspected cross-contamination and a sequencing artifact, a later analysis dropped 592 nucleotide sequences that were highly shared and had low generation probability. In a later analysis, a clonal expansion index for each public chain was calculated from normalized within-repertoire ranks of inferred template counts. In a later analysis, generation probabilities were computed using a VDJ recombination model fitted to out-of-frame rearrangements, and the results were checked against IGoR. Hypergeometric tests were used in a later analysis to score TCR-TCR, TCR-HLA and TCR-CMV co-occurrence, with a repertoire-size bias correction applied to the TCR pairs. False discovery rates were estimated in a later analysis by permuting HLA or CMV assignments 20 times. In a later analysis, co-occurring TCRs were grouped using DBSCAN, and TCRdist sequence similarity was added for clustering within HLA-allele-positive subsets. For co-occurrence clustering, repertoires with fewer than 30,000 or more than 120,000 public chains were excluded, along with about five repertoires with anomalous nucleotide sharing. In its TCRdb copy, this immuneACCESS table keeps in-frame sequences only and misses some clones. Where compared with another copy, unresolved V genes explain less than half of these, and the others have no known cause. V and J calls and clone size follow that table, whereas D and trimming were derived from the DNA. This sample lists some 110,000 clones; over 70% were detected once. In total, the top ten clones hold 9.5% to 13% of the sample.

The germline V and J ends show losses of 5 bases and 7 bases respectively, and no gene match explains 13 bases of the junction. From cysteine to phenylalanine, the CDR3 is 15 amino acids long. CDR3 DNA is the only sequence kept; it has 45 bases, read in frame from the first base. From the germline V gene (reference sequence), CDR1 is SEHNR and CDR2 is FQNEAQ. General conclusions and limits of the study: The authors suggested that the approach could potentially be extended to other disease states and immunological phenotypes. The only immune exposure information available for the cohort was CMV serostatus. Correlated functional status among segregating V segments might reflect linkage disequilibrium, but an unknown experimental factor could not be ruled out. In a later analysis, most CMV-associated TCR beta chains were found to appear HLA-restricted, with HLA associations seemingly driven largely by CMV exposure. While some public TCRs were present in many individuals, most TCR sequences turned up only very rarely across donors. Only TCR beta chains were sequenced in this cohort, and the absence of alpha or paired-chain data limited detectable features. A cluster of highly shared sequence variants was judged likely to be a technical artifact of the sequencing pipeline. According to a later analysis, parvovirus B19, influenza, CMV and Epstein-Barr virus appeared linked to several top co-occurrence clusters. Compared with equally common non-associated chains, HLA-associated TCR beta chains in a later analysis were more clonally expanded and had lower generation probabilities. Because counts were too low, about 15 rarely observed V segments, including chromosome 9 orphons, were left out of the earlier analysis of some 640 of the donors. In vitro tests confirmed that a few of the cytomegalovirus-associated TCR beta chains recognize cytomegalovirus antigens. In a later analysis, 15,000 to 20,000 TCR beta sequences were associated with specific HLA alleles at a false discovery rate of 0.05. A further reported finding was that TCR beta sequences accurately predicted the HLA-A and HLA-B alleles for most subjects in the first cohort. The classifier was reported to diagnose cytomegalovirus status with high specificity and sensitivity in both the original cohort and the validation cohort. In an earlier analysis of around 600 of the donors, most TCR beta V segments appeared in productive rearrangements about 87% or about 30% of the time, broadly matching IMGT annotations. Roughly uniform sequencing depth across donors was assumed in presence/absence analyses, although this assumption may not hold. V-gene and J-gene trimming of TCR beta chains was associated with a missense DCLRE1C variant in a later genetic analysis, and the association was replicated in an independent cohort. Compared with the approximately 670-donor mean, donors in an Asian-associated ancestry cluster had fewer N-insertions in productive TCRs, according to a later genetic analysis. A later analysis found that TCR association rates varied across HLA loci, with DRB1 alleles showing the most associated TCRs and HLA-C alleles the fewest. The 87-base-pair reads could not distinguish some IMGT-functional V segments, including TRBV6-2 and TRBV6-3, so those segments were excluded. The study gave a list of under 200 TCR beta chains associated with cytomegalovirus. When HLA alleles, especially DR and DQ, strongly co-occurred, TCR associations were difficult to assign to individual alleles. Because HLA typing was unavailable for some donors at each locus, only the typed subset was used in association tests.

The clonotype comes from a woman aged 45-65 years in good health and CMV-seropositive. Material for sequencing was PBMCs. Recombination linked TRBV7-9 to TRBJ2-7; the junction holds 8 bases that match TRBD2. The bases are TGTGCCAGCAGCCCCCGGAAAGCGGGGGCGAGGGAGCAGTACTTC. It is translated as CASSPRKAGAREQYF. Where the CDR3 stops, the reference TRBV7-9 and TRBJ2-7 genes take over; the full variable domain is DTGVSQNPRHKITKRGQNVTFRCDPISEHNRLYWYRQTLGQGPEFLTYFQNEAQLEKSRLLSDRFSAERPKGSFSTLEIQRTEQGDSAMYLCASSPRKAGAREQYFGPGTRLTVT.